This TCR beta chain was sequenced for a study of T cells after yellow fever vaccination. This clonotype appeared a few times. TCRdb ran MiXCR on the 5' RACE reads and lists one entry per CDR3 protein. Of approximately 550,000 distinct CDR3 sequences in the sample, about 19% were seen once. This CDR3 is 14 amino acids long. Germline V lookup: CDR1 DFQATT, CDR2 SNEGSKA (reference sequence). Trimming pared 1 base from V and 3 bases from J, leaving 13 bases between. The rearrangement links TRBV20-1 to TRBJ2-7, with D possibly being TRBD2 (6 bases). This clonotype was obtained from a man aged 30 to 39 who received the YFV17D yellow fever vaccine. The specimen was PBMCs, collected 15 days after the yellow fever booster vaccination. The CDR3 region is CSARGGRGGYEQYF. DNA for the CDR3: TGCAGTGCTAGAGGGGGACGGGGAGGCTACGAGCAGTACTTC.